This record covers a single T cell receptor (beta chain). These data originate in a study of blood T cell repertoires in COVID-19. Authors' data handling: Nucleated cell counts were estimated from reference gene primer amplification. Assay: immunoSEQ multiplex PCR; the TCRdb copy retains only in-frame clones and omits some. The V and J calls and the clone size are those of that table, but D and trimming were determined from the DNA. The sample contains about 270,000 clones, approximately 82% of which appear only once. Germline V gene lookup returns CDR1 SGHTA and CDR2 FQGNSA. This CDR3 is built from 17 residues. V lost 4 bases and J 7 bases, leaving 22 bases between the germline ends.

The clonotype comes from a woman aged 18-29 years with acute or convalescent COVID-19. This chain uses TRBV7-2 with TRBJ1-4; the D gene is possibly TRBD1 (6 bases). The sequenced sample was peripheral blood. The CDR3 nucleotides are TGTGCCAGCAGCTCGCCACTTATACAGGGTATAAGTGAAAAACTGTTTTTT. This translates into CASSSPLIQGISEKLFF.